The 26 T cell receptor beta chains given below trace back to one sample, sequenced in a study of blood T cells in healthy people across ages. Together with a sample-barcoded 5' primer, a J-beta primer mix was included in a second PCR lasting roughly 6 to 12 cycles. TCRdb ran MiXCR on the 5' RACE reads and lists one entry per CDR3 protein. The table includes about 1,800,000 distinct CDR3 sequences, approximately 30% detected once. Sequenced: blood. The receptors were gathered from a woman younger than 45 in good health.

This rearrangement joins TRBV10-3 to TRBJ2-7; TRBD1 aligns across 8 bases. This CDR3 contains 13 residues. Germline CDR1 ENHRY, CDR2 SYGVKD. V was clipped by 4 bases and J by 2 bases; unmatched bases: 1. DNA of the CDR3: TGTGCCATCAGTGGGGGACAGGCCTACGAGCAGTACTTC. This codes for CAISGGQAYEQYF.

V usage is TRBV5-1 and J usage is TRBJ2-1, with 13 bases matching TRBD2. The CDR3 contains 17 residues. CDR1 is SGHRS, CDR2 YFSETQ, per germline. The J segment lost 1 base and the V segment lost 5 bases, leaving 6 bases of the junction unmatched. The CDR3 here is CASRTSGGALSYNEQFF. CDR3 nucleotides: TGCGCCAGCAGAACTAGCGGGGGGGCCCTATCCTACAATGAGCAGTTCTTC.

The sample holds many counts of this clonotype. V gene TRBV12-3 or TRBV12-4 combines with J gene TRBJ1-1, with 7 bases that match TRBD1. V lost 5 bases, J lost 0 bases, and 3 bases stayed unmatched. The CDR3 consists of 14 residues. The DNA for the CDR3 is TGTGCCAGCAGTCATGACAGGGTGAACACTGAAGCTTTCTTT. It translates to CASSHDRVNTEAFF.

The CDR3 DNA is TGTGCCAGCAGCTTACTTCCGAACACCGGGGAGCTGTTTTTT. It codes for CASSLLPNTGELFF. The genes are TRBV7-3 and TRBJ2-2; unclear D gene. Germline assignment: CDR1 SGHTA and CDR2 FQGTGA. Deletions cut 2 bases from V and 0 bases from J, with 4 bases between. The CDR3 is 14 residues long.

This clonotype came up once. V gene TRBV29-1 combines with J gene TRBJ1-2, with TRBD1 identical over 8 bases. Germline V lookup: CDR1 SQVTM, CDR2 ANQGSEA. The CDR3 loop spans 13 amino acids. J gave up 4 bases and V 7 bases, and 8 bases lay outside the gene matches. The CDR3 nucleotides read TGCAGCGGCCAGGGGGCGGGCGGCTATGGCTACACCTTC. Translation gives CSGQGAGGYGYTF.

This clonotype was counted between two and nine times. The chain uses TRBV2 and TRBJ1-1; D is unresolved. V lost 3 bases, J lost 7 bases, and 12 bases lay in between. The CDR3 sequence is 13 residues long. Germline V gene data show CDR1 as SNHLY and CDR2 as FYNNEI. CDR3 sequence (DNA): TGTGCCAGCAGTGACTCGCAGGTCGGTGAAGCTTTCTTT. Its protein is CASSDSQVGEAFF.

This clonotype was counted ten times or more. The CDR3 sequence is CASSPTKASSYNEQFF. CDR3 bases: TGTGCCAGCAGTCCCACGAAGGCGAGCTCCTACAATGAGCAGTTCTTC. The V gene is TRBV12-3 or TRBV12-4, the J gene TRBJ2-1; D remains ambiguous. This CDR3 comprises 16 residues. The V and J ends lost 5 bases and 0 bases respectively, with 14 bases between them.

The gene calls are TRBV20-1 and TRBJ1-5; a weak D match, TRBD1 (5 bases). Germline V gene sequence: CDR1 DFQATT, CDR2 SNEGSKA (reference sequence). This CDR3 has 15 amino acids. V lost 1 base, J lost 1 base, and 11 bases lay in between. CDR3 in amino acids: CSARGPGQSNQPQHF. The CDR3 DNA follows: TGCAGTGCTAGAGGACCGGGGCAAAGCAATCAGCCCCAGCATTTT.

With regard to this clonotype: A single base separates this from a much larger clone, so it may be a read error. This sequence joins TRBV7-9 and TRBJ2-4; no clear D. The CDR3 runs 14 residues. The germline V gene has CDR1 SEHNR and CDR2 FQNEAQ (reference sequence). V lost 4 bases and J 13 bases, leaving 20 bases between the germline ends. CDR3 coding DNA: TGTGCCAGCAGCTCAAATTTCAACATCAATGAGCAGTACTTC. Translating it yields CASSSNFNINEQYF.

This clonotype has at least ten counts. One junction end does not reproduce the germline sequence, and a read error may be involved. For the CDR3, the DNA is TGCGCCAGCAGCTCCGGGACAGGGACCTACGAGCAGTACTTC. Translation: CASSSGTGTYEQYF. The genes are TRBV7-9 and TRBJ2-7; 9 nucleotides align to TRBD1. Germline values: CDR1 SEHNR, CDR2 FQNEAQ (reference sequence). The CDR3 extends over 14 amino acids.

The CDR3 protein is CASFGRTVDYEQFF. The CDR3 nucleotides are TGTGCCAGCTTCGGGAGGACAGTTGACTACGAGCAGTTCTTC. V and J are TRBV15 and TRBJ2-7; maybe TRBD2 (7 bases). The closer fit of TRBJ2-1 to the DNA end suggests the J call may be wrong. The V gene's germline CDR1 is LNHNV and CDR2 YYDKDF (reference sequence). The CDR3 has 14 residues.

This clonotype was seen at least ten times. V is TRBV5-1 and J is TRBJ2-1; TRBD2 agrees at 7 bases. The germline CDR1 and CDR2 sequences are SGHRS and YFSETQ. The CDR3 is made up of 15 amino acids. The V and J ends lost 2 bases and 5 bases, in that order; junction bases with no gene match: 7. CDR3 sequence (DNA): TGCGCCAGCAGCTTAGGGACGGGGGGAGACAATGAGCAGTTCTTC. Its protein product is CASSLGTGGDNEQFF.

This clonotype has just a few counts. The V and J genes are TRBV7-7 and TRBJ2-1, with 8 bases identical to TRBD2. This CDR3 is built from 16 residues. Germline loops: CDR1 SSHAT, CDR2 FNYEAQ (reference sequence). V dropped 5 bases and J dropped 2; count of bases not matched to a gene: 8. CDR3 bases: TGTGCCAGCAGCGGAACCGGGGGGGCCCCCTACAATGAGCAGTTCTTC. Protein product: CASSGTGGAPYNEQFF.

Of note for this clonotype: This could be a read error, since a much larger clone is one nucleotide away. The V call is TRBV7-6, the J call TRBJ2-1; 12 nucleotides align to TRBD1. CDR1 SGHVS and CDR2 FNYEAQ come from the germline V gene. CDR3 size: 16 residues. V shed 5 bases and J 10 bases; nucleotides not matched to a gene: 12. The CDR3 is CASSATNSGTGGEQFF. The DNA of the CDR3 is TGTGCCAGCAGCGCTACTAATTCCGGGACAGGGGGCGAGCAGTTCTTC. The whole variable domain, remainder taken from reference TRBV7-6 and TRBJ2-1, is GAGVSQSPRYKVTKRGQDVALRCDPISGHVSLYWYRQALGQGPEFLTYFNYEAQQDKSGLPNDRFSAERPEGSISTLTIQRTEQRDSAMYRCASSATNSGTGGEQFFGPGTRLTVL.

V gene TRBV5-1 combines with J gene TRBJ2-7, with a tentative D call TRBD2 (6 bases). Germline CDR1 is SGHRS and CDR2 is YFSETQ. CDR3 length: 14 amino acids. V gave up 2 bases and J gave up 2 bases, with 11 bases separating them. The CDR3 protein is CASSLGGNAYEQYF. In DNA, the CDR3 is TGCGCCAGCAGCTTAGGCGGGAATGCCTACGAGCAGTACTTC.

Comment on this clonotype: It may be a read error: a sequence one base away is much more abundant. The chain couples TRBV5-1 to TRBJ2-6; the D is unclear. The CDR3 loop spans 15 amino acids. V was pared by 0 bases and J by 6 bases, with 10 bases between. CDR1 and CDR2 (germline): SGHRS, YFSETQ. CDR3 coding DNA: TGCGCCAGCAGCTTGGCCTTGGCTGAGGCCAACGTCCTGACTTTC. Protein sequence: CASSLALAEANVLTF.

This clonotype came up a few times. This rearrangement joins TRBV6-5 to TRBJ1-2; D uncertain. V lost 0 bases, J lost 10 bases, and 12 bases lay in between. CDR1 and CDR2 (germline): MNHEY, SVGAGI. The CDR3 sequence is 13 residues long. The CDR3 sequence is CASSYSMSDSYTF. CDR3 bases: TGTGCCAGCAGTTACTCGATGTCGGACTCCTACACCTTC.

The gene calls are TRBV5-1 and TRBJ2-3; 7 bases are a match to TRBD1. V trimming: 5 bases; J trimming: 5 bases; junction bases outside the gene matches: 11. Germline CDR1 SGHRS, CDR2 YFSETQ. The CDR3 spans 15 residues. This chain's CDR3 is CASRDGTEELDTQYF. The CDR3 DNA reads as TGCGCCAGCAGGGACGGGACAGAGGAGTTAGATACGCAGTATTTT.

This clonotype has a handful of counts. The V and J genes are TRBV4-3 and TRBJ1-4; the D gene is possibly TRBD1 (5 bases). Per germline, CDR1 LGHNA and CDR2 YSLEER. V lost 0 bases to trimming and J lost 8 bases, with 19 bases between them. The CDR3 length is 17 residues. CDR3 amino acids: CASSQDLPARWGEKLFF. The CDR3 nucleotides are TGCGCCAGCAGCCAAGATCTCCCGGCCAGGTGGGGGGAAAAACTGTTTTTT.

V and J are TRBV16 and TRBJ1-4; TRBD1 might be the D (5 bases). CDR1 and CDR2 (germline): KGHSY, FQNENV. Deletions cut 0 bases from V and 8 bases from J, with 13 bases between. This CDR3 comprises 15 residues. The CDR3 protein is CASSQSARAGEKLFF. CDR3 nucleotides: TGTGCCAGCAGCCAATCCGCAAGGGCAGGGGAAAAACTGTTTTTT.

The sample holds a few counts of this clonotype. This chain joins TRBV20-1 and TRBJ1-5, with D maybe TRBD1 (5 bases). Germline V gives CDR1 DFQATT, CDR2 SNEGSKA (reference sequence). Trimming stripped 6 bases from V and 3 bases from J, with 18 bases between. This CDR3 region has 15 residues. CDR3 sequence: CSASGGRALNQPQHF. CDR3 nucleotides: TGCAGTGCGTCCGGGGGGAGGGCCCTCAATCAGCCCCAGCATTTT.

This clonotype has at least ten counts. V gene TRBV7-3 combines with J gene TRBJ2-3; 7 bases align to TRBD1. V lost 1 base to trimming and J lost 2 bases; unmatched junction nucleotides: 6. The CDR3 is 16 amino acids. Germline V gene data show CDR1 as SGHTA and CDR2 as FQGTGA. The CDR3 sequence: CASSLSFDRVTDTQYF. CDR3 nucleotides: TGTGCCAGCAGCTTAAGCTTCGACAGGGTCACAGATACGCAGTATTTT.

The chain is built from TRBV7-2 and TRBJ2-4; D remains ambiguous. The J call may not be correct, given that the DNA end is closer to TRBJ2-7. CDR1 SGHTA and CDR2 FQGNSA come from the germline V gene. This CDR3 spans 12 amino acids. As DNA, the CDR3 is TGTGCCAGCAGCACCGCCTTCTACGAGCAGTACTTC. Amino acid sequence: CASSTAFYEQYF.

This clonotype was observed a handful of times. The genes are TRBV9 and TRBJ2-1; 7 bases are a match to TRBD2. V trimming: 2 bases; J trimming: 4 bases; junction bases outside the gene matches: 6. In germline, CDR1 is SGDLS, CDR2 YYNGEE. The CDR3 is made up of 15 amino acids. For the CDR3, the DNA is TGTGCCAGCAGCGTTGGGGAGGGCCGTTACAATGAGCAGTTCTTC. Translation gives CASSVGEGRYNEQFF.

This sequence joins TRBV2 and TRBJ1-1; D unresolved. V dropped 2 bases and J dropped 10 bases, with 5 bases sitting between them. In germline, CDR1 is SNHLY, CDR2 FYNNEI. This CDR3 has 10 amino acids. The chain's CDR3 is CASSENVAFF. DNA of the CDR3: TGTGCCAGCAGTGAAAACGTAGCTTTCTTT.

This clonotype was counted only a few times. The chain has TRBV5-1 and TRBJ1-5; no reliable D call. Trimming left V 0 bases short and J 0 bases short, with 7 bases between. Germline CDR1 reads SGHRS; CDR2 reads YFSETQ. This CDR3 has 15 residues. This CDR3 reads CASSLEWGSNQPQHF. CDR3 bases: TGCGCCAGCAGCTTGGAGTGGGGTAGCAATCAGCCCCAGCATTTT.